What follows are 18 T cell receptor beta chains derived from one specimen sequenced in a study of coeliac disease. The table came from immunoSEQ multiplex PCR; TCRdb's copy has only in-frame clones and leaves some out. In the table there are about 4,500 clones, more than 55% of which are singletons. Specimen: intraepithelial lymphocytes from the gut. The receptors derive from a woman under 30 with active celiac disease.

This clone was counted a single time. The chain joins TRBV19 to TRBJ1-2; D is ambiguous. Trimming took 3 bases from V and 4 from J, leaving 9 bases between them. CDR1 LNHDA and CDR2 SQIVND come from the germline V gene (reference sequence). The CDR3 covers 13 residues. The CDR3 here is CASSMGSPYGYTF. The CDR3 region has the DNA TGTGCCAGTAGTATGGGGAGTCCCTATGGCTACACCTTC.

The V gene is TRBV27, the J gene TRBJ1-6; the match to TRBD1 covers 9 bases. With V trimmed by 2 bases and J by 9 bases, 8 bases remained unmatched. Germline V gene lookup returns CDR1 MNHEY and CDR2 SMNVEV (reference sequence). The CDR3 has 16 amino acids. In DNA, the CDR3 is TGTGCCAGCAGTTTACTTCCGGGACAGGGAATTTCACCCCTCCACTTT. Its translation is CASSLLPGQGISPLHF.

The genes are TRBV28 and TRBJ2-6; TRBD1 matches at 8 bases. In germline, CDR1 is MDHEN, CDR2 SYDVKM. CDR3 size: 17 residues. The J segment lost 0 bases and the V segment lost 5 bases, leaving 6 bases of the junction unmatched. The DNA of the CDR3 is TGTGCCAGCAGTAAGGACAGGGTTTCCTCTGGGGCCAACGTCCTGACTTTC. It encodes CASSKDRVSSGANVLTF.

CDR3 sequence: CASSGLAGGRELFF. DNA for the CDR3: TGTGCCAGCAGCGGACTAGCGGGGGGAAGGGAGCTGTTTTTT. This sequence joins TRBV6-1 and TRBJ2-2, with 14 bases fitting TRBD2. V was clipped by 6 bases and J by 9 bases; unmatched bases: 3. CDR1 MNHNS and CDR2 SASEGT come from the germline V gene. The CDR3 spans 14 residues.

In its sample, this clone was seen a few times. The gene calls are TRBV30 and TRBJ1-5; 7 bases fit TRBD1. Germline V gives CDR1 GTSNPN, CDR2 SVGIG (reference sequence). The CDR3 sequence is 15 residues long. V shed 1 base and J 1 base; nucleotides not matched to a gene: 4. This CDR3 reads CAWSAQQGSNQPQHF. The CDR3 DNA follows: TGTGCCTGGAGTGCGCAACAGGGGAGCAATCAGCCCCAGCATTTT.

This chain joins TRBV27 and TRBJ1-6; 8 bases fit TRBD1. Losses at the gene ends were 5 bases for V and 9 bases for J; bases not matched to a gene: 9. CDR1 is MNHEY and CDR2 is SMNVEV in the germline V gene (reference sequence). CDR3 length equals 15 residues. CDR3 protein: CASSPGQGPFSPLHF. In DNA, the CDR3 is TGTGCCAGCAGTCCCGGACAGGGACCTTTTTCACCCCTCCACTTT.

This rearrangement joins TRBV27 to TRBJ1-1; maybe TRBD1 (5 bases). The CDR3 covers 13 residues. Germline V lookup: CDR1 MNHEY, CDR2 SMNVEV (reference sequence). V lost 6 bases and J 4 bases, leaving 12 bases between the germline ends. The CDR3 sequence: CASRSQGITEAFF. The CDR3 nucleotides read TGTGCCAGCAGATCCCAGGGTATCACTGAAGCTTTCTTT.

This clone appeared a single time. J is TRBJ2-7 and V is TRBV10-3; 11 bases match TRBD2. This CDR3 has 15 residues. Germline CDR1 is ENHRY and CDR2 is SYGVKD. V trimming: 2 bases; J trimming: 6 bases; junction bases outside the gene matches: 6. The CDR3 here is CAISEPAGTSGEQYF. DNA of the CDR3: TGTGCCATCAGTGAGCCCGCCGGGACTAGCGGCGAGCAGTACTTC.

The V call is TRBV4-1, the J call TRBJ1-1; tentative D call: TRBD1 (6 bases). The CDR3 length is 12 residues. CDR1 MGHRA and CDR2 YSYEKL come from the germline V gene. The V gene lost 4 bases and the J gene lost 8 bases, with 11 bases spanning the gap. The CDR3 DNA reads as TGCGCCAGCAGCCTTCGACAGGAGGAAGCTTTCTTT. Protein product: CASSLRQEEAFF.

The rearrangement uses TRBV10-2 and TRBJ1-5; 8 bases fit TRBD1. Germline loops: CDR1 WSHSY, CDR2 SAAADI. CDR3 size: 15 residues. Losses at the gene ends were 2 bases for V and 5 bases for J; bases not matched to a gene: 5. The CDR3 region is CASSEASGGDQPQHF. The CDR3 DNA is TGCGCCAGCAGTGAGGCCTCAGGGGGCGATCAGCCCCAGCATTTT.

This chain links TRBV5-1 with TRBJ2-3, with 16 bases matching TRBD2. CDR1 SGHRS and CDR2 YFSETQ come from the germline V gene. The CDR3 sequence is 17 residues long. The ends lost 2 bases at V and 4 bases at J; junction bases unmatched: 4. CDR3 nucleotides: TGCGCCAGCAGCTTTGAAGGGACTAGCGGGGGGGCAGATACGCAGTATTTT. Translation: CASSFEGTSGGADTQYF.

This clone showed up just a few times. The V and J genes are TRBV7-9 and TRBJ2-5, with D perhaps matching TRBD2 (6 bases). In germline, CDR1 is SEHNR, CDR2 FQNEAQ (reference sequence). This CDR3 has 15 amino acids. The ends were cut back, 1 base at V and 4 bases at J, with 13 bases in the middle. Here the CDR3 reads CASSLVGGIGETQYF. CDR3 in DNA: TGTGCCAGCAGCTTAGTTGGGGGGATAGGAGAGACCCAGTACTTC.

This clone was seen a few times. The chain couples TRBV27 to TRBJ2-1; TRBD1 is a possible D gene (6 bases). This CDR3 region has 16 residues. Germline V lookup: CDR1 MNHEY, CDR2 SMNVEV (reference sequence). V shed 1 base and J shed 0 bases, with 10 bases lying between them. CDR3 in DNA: TGTGCCAGCAGTTTATTCACAGGGAGCTCCTACAATGAGCAGTTCTTC. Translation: CASSLFTGSSYNEQFF.

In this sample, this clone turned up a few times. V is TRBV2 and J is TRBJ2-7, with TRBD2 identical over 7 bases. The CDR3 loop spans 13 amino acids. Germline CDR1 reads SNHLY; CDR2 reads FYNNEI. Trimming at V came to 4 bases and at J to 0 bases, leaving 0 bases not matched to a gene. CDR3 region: CASSGTSSYEQYF. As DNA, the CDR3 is TGTGCCAGCAGTGGGACTAGCTCCTACGAGCAGTACTTC.

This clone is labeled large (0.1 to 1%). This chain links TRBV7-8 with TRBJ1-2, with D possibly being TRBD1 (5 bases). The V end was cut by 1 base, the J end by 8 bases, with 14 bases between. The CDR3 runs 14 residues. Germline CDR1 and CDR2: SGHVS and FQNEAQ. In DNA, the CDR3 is TGTGCCAGCAGCTTAGTCGGGGGAGCAGACGGCTACACCTTC. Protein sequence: CASSLVGGADGYTF.

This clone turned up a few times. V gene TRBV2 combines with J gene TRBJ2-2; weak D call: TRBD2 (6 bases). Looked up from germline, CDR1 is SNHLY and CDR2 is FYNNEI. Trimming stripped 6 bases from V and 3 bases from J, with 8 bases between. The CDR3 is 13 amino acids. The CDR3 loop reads CASSRDYTGELFF. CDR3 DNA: TGTGCCAGCAGCAGGGACTACACCGGGGAGCTGTTTTTT.

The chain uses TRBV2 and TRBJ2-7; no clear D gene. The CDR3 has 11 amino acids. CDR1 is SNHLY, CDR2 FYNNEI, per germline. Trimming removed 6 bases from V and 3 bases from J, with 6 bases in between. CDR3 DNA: TGTGCCAGCAGCCAGGTCTACGAGCAGTACTTC. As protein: CASSQVYEQYF.

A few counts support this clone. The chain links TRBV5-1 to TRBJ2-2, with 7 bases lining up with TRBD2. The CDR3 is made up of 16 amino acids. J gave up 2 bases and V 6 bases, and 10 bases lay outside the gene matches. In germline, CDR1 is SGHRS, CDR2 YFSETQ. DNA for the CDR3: TGCGCCAGCACCCTTGGTGGCGGGAGCAACACCGGGGAGCTGTTTTTT. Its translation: CASTLGGGSNTGELFF.